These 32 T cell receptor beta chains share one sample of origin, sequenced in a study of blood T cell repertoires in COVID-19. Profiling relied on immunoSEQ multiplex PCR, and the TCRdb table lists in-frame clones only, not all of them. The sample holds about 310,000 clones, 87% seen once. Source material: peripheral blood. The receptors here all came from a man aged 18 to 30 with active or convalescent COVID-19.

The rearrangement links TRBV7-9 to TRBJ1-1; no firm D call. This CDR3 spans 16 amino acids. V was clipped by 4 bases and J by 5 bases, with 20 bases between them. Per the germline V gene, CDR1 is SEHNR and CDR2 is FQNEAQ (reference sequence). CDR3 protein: CASSSPTRFRRTEAFF. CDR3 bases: TGTGCCAGCAGCTCACCGACAAGATTCCGGCGAACTGAAGCTTTCTTT.

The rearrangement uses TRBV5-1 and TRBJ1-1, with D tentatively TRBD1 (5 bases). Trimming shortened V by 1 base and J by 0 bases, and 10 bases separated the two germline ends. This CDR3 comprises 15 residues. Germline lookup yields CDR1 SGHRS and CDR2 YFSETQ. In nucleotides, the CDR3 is TGCGCCAGCAGCTTGCTGACAGCCCTGAACACTGAAGCTTTCTTT. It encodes CASSLLTALNTEAFF.

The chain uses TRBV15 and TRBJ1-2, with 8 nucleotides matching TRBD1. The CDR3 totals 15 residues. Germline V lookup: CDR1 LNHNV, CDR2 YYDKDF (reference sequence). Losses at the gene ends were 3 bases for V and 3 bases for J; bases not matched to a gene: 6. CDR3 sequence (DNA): TGTGCCACCAGCAGGGGGGACAGGAGTTACTATGGCTACACCTTC. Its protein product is CATSRGDRSYYGYTF.

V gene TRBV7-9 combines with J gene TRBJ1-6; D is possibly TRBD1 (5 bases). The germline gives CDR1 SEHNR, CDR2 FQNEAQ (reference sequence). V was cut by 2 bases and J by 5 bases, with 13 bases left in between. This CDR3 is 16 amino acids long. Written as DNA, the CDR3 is TGTGCCAGCAGCTTATCTTGGGGCCCCGATAATTCACCCCTCCACTTT. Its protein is CASSLSWGPDNSPLHF.

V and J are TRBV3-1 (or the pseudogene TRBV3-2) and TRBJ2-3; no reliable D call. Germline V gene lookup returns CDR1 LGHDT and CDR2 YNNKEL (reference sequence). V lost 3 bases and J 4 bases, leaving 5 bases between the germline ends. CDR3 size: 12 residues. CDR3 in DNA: TGTGCCAGCAGCCAGGCGGCAGATACGCAGTATTTT. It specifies CASSQAADTQYF.

CDR3 sequence reads: CASSFSGHSETQYF. In nucleotides, the CDR3 is TGTGCCAGCTCATTTTCGGGACACAGCGAGACCCAGTACTTC. This chain connects TRBV6-5 to TRBJ2-5, with a tentative D call TRBD1 (6 bases). V was cut by 8 bases and J by 5 bases, with 18 bases left in between. The CDR3 loop spans 14 amino acids. The germline CDR1 and CDR2 sequences are MNHEY and SVGAGI.

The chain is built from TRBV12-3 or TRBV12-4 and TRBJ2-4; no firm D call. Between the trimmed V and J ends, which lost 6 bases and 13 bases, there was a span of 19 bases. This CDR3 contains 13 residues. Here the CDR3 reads CASSELQRLHQYF. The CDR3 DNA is TGTGCCAGCAGCGAACTCCAGAGACTGCACCAGTACTTC.

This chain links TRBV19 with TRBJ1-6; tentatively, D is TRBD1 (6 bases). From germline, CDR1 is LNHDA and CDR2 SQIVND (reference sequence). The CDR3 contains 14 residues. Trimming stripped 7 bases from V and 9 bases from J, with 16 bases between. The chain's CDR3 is CASNDRDKLSPLHF. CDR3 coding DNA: TGTGCCAGTAACGACCGGGACAAACTTTCACCCCTCCACTTT.

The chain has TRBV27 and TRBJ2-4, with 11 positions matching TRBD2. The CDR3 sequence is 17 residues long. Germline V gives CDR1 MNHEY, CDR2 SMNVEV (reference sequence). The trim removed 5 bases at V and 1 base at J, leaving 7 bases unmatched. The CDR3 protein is CASSAGTSGGAKNIQYF. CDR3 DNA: TGTGCCAGCAGTGCTGGGACTAGCGGTGGGGCCAAAAACATTCAGTACTTC.

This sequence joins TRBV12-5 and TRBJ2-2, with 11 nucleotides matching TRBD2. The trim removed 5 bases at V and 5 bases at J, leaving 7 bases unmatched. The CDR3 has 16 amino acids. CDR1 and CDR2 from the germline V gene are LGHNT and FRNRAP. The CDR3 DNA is TGTGCTAGTGGTGTCGGGACTAGCGGATTGACCGGGGAGCTGTTTTTT. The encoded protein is CASGVGTSGLTGELFF.

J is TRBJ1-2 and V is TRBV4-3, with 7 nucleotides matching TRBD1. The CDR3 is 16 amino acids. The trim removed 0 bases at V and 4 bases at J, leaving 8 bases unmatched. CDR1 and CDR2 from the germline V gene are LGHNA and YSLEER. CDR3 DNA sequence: TGCGCCAGCAGCCAAGACGTCGGGACAGTTATCTATGGCTACACCTTC. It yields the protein CASSQDVGTVIYGYTF.

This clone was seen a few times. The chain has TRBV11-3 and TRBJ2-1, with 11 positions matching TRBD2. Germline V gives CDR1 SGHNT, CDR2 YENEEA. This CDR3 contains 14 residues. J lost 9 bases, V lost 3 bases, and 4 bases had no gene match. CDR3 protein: CASSLRLAGGEQFF. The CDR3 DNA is TGTGCCAGCAGCTTGAGGCTAGCGGGGGGTGAGCAGTTCTTC.

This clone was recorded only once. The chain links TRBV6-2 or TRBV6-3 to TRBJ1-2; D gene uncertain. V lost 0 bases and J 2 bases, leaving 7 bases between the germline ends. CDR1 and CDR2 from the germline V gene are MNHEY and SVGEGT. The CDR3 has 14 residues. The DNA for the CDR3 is TGTGCCAGCAGTTACTCGTCCAGGAACTATGGCTACACCTTC. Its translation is CASSYSSRNYGYTF.

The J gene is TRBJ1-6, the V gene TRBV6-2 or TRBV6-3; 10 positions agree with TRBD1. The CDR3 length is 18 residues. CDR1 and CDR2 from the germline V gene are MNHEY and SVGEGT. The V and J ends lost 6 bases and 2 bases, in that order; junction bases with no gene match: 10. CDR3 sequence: CASSSHRDRGTYNSPLHF. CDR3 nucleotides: TGTGCCAGCAGCTCACATCGGGACAGGGGTACCTATAATTCACCCCTCCACTTT.

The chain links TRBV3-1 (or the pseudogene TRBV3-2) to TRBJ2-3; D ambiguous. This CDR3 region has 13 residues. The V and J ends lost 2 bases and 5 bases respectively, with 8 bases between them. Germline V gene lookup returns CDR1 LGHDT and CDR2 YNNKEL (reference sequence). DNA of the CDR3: TGTGCCAGCAGCCAAAACCACTTAGATACGCAGTATTTT. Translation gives CASSQNHLDTQYF.

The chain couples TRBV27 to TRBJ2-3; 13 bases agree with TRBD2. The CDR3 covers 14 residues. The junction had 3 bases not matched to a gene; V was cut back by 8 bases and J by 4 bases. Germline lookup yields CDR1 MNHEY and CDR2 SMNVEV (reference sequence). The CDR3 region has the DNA TGTGCCAGCCGACTAGCGGGAGGTCCAGATACGCAGTATTTT. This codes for CASRLAGGPDTQYF.

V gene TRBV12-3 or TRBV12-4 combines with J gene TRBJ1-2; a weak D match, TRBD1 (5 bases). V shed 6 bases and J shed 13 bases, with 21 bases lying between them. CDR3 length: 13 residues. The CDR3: CASSRGPWKGGTF. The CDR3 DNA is TGTGCCAGCAGCCGGGGACCATGGAAGGGAGGCACCTTC.

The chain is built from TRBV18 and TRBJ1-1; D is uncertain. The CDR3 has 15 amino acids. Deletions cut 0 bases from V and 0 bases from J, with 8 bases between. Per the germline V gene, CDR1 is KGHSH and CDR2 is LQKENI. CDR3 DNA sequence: TGTGCCAGCTCACCACCCCTCCAGATGAACACTGAAGCTTTCTTT. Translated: CASSPPLQMNTEAFF. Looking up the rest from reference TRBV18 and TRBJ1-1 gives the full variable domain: NAGVMQNPRHLVRRRGQEARLRCSPMKGHSHVYWYRQLPEEGLKFMVYLQKENIIDESGMPKERFSAEFPKEGPSILRIQQVVRGDSAAYFCASSPPLQMNTEAFFGQGTRLTVV.

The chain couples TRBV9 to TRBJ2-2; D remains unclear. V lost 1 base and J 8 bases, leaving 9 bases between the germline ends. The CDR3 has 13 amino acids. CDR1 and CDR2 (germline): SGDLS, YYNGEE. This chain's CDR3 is CASSVFESGELFF. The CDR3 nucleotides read TGTGCCAGCAGCGTATTTGAGTCGGGGGAGCTGTTTTTT. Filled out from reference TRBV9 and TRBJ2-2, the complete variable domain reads DSGVTQTPKHLITATGQRVTLRCSPRSGDLSVYWYQQSLDQGLQFLIQYYNGEERAKGNILERFSAQQFPDLHSELNLSSLELGDSALYFCASSVFESGELFFGEGSRLTVL.

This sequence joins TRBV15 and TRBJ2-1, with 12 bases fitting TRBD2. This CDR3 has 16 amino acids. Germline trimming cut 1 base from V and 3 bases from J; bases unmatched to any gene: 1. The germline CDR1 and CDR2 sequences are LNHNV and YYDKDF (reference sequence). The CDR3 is CATSRASGGGYNEQFF. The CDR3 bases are TGTGCCACCAGCAGAGCTAGCGGGGGGGGCTACAATGAGCAGTTCTTC. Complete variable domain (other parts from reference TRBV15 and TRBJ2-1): DAMVIQNPRYQVTQFGKPVTLSCSQTLNHNVMYWYQQKSSQAPKLLFHYYDKDFNNEADTPDNFQSRRPNTSFCFLDIRSPGLGDTAMYLCATSRASGGGYNEQFFGPGTRLTVL.

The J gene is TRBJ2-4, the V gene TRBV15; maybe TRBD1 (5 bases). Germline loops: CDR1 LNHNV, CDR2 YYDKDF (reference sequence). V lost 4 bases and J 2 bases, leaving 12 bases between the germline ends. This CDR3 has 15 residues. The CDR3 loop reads CATSMISGTKNIQYF. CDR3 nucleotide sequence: TGTGCCACCAGCATGATATCAGGGACCAAAAACATTCAGTACTTC.

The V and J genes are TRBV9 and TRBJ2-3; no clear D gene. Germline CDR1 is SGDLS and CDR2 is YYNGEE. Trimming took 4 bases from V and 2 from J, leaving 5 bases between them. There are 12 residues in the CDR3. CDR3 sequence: CASSPNTDTQYF. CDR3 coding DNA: TGTGCCAGCAGCCCTAACACAGATACGCAGTATTTT.

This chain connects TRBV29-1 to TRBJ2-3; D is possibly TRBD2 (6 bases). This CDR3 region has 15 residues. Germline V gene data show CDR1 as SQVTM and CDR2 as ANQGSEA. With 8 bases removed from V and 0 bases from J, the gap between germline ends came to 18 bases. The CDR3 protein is CSIYGVSGSTDTQYF. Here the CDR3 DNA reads TGCAGCATTTATGGGGTCAGCGGGAGCACAGATACGCAGTATTTT.

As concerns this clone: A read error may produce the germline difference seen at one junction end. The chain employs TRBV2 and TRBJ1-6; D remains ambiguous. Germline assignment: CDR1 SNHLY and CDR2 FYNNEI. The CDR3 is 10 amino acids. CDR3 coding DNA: TGTGCCAGCAGAGGCAGGCAAGTGTACTTT. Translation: CASRGRQVYF.

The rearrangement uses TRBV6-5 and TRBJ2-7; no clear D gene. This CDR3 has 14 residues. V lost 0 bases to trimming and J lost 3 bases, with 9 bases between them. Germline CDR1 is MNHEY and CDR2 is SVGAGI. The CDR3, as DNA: TGTGCCAGCAGTTACTCTGGCAGGAACTACGAGCAGTACTTC. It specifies CASSYSGRNYEQYF.

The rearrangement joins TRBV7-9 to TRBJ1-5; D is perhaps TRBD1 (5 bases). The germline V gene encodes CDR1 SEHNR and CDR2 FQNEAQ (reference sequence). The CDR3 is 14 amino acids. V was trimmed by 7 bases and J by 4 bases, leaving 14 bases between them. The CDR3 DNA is TGTGCCAGCACCCGGGGGGGGTTAAATCAGCCCCAGCATTTT. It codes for CASTRGGLNQPQHF.

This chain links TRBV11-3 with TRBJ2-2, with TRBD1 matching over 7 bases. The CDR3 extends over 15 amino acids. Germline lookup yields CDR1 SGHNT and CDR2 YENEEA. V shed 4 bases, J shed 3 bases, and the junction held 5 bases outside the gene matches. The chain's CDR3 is CASSSTGLDTGELFF. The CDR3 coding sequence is TGTGCCAGCAGCTCGACAGGGTTGGACACCGGGGAGCTGTTTTTT.

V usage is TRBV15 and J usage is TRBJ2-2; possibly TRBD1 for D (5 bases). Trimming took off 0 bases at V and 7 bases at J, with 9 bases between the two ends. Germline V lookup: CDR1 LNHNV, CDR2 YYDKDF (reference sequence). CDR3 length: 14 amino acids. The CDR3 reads CATSRDLQGGELFF. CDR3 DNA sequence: TGTGCCACCAGCAGAGACCTCCAGGGCGGGGAGCTGTTTTTT.

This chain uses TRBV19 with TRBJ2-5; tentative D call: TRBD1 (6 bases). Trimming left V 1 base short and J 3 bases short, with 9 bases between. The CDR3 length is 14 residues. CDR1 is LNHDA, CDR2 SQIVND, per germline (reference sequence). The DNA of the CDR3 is TGTGCCAGTAGTATAGTATCAGGGGAAGAGACCCAGTACTTC. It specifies CASSIVSGEETQYF.

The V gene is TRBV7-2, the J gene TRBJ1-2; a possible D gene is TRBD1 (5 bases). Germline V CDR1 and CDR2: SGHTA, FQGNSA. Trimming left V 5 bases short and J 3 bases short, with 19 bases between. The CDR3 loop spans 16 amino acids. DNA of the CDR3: TGTGCCAGCAGCCCAGGAGGGGTTTATCGGGACTATGGCTACACCTTC. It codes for CASSPGGVYRDYGYTF.

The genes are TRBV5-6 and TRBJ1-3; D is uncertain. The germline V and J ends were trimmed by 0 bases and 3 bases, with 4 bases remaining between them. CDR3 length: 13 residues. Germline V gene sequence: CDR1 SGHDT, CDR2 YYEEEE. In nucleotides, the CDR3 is TGTGCCAGCAGCTTGGATTATGGAAACACCATATATTTT. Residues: CASSLDYGNTIYF.

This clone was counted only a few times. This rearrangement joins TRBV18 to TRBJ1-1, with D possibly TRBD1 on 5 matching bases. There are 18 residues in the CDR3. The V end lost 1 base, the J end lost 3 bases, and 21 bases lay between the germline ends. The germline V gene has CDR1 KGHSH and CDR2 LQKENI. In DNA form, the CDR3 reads TGTGCCAGCTCACCACTTCGCGGGCGGGGGGGAGAGGACACTGAAGCTTTCTTT. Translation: CASSPLRGRGGEDTEAFF.